The 13 T cell receptor beta chains listed next were all sequenced from one sample in a study of read filtering for tumor transcriptome and immune sequencing. The library was built from about 400 ng RNA with molecular barcoded adaptors for alpha/delta and beta/gamma chains. TCRdb re-called the reads with MiXCR, one entry per CDR3 protein. The sample lists some 62,000 distinct CDR3 sequences, about 14% occurring once. The sample comprised a population of CD138-negative cells sorted from bone marrow. The receptors derive from a donor over 35 with multiple myeloma.

This clonotype came up a few times. V is TRBV18 and J is TRBJ2-7, with 8 bases that match TRBD1. The CDR3 totals 15 residues. J lost 5 bases, V lost 2 bases, and 8 bases had no gene match. Germline assignment: CDR1 KGHSH and CDR2 LQKENI. The CDR3 region is CASSPTQGARNEQYF. CDR3 bases: TGTGCCAGCTCACCAACGCAGGGGGCGCGAAACGAGCAGTACTTC.

The table lists this clonotype with many counts. The rearrangement uses TRBV5-6 and TRBJ1-1, with TRBD1 as a possible D gene (5 bases). Germline CDR1 reads SGHDT; CDR2 reads YYEEEE. V was clipped by 3 bases and J by 4 bases, with 13 bases between them. This CDR3 spans 14 amino acids. CDR3 in DNA: TGTGCCAGCAGCTGGAGGGGTGTTGGCACTGAAGCTTTCTTT. Translating it yields CASSWRGVGTEAFF.

This clonotype occurred many times. The V call is TRBV5-6, the J call TRBJ1-5, with D maybe TRBD1 (6 bases). The germline V gene has CDR1 SGHDT and CDR2 YYEEEE. Trimming took 0 bases from V and 3 from J, leaving 10 bases between them. The CDR3 consists of 15 residues. In DNA form, the CDR3 reads TGTGCCAGCAGCTTGGGCAGGGGAGTCAATCAGCCCCAGCATTTT. Encoded protein: CASSLGRGVNQPQHF.

Note on this clonotype: A much larger clonotype is one base distant, so this may be a read error. The rearrangement uses TRBV9 and TRBJ1-4; 10 nucleotides match TRBD1. The CDR3 is made up of 15 amino acids. The germline CDR1 and CDR2 sequences are SGDLS and YYNGEE. The CDR3 DNA is TGTACCAGCAGCGGAAGCCGGGACAGGGGTGAAAAACTGTTTTTT. Translating it yields CTSSGSRDRGEKLFF.

This clonotype was counted ten times or more. The chain uses TRBV11-2 and TRBJ2-3, with TRBD2 matching 8 bases. This CDR3 is 15 amino acids long. CDR1 SGHAT and CDR2 FQNNGV come from the germline V gene. V gave up 1 base and J gave up 4 bases; unmatched junction bases: 4. The CDR3 sequence is CASSLAGGRADTQYF. The DNA for the CDR3 is TGTGCCAGCAGCTTAGCGGGAGGGAGGGCAGATACGCAGTATTTT.

Ten or more counts support this clonotype. The chain has TRBV2 and TRBJ1-5; D is uncertain. The CDR3 totals 15 residues. Germline CDR1 is SNHLY and CDR2 is FYNNEI. V lost 2 bases and J lost 3, with 11 bases in between. The CDR3 protein is CASSETGMPNQPQHF. The DNA for the CDR3 is TGTGCCAGCAGTGAAACGGGGATGCCCAATCAGCCCCAGCATTTT.

This clonotype turned up a few times. An end of the junction differs from the germline gene, which may be a read error. This chain connects TRBV19 to TRBJ2-1; 7 positions match TRBD1. The CDR3 contains 14 residues. Germline CDR1 LNHDA, CDR2 SQIVND (reference sequence). The chain's CDR3 is CASQTGSSYKEQFF. CDR3 DNA sequence: TGTGCCAGTCAGACAGGGAGTTCCTACAAGGAGCAGTTCTTC.

At least ten counts were recorded for this clonotype. V and J are TRBV7-9 and TRBJ2-3; D may be TRBD2 (6 bases). With 2 bases removed from V and 2 bases from J, the gap between germline ends came to 14 bases. CDR3 size: 16 residues. Germline-derived CDR1 and CDR2 are SEHNR and FQNEAQ (reference sequence). Written as DNA, the CDR3 is TGTGCCAGCAGCTTAATGGCAGCGGGCCCCACAGATACGCAGTATTTT. Protein sequence: CASSLMAAGPTDTQYF.

In regard to this clonotype: This likely reflects a read error, since a far larger clone is one base away. The CDR3 bases are TGTGCCAGCAGCTTAGGTGCCGGGCTTTGCTACAATGAGCAGTTCTTC. Protein sequence: CASSLGAGLCYNEQFF. The genes are TRBV7-2 and TRBJ2-1; D ambiguous. There are 16 residues in the CDR3. Germline V CDR1 and CDR2: SGHTA, FQGNSA. Trimming removed 1 base at V and 3 bases at J, with 13 bases between.

The chain combines TRBV20-1 with TRBJ2-5; possibly TRBD1 or TRBD2 for D (5 bases each). The CDR3 has 13 amino acids. Germline V CDR1 and CDR2: DFQATT, SNEGSKA (reference sequence). V lost 5 bases and J 2 bases, leaving 12 bases between the germline ends. The chain's CDR3 is CSAYRDVQETQYF. DNA for the CDR3: TGCAGTGCTTACCGGGACGTGCAAGAGACCCAGTACTTC.

Ten or more counts support this clonotype. This chain uses TRBV7-2 with TRBJ2-1; 8 nucleotides line up with TRBD2. Trimming took 6 bases from V and 15 from J; bases not matched to a gene: 7. Germline CDR1 SGHTA, CDR2 FQGNSA. The CDR3 runs to 11 residues. CDR3 region: CASSEGLDRFF. The CDR3 nucleotides are TGTGCCAGCAGTGAGGGACTAGACCGGTTCTTC.

This clonotype was seen a handful of times. The rearrangement uses TRBV28 and TRBJ2-6, with D perhaps matching TRBD2 (5 bases). Trimming cost V 6 bases and J 0 bases, with 9 bases left between them. This CDR3 is built from 15 residues. Germline assignment: CDR1 MDHEN and CDR2 SYDVKM. The CDR3 DNA reads TGTGCCAGCAGAATAGCGCTCTCTGGGGCCAACGTCCTGACTTTC. It codes for CASRIALSGANVLTF.

Ten or more counts support this clonotype. The gene calls are TRBV29-1 and TRBJ2-2, with 14 bases lining up with TRBD2. Trimming took 8 bases from V and 4 from J; bases not matched to a gene: 3. CDR1 SQVTM and CDR2 ANQGSEA come from the germline V gene. CDR3 length: 14 amino acids. The CDR3 sequence is CSCGTSGSTGELFF. The CDR3 coding sequence is TGCAGCTGCGGGACTAGCGGGAGCACCGGGGAGCTGTTTTTT.